The T cell receptor beta chain described here comes from a study of Graves' ophthalmopathy and Graves' hyperthyroidism. Study-wide context: Stable hyperthyroidism was defined by absence of ophthalmopathy within 18 months of follow-up. Study findings and constraints: Blood also held most thyroid clonotypes expanded above 0.001 frequency. Sensitivity of 55% to 71% and specificity of approximately 73% were achieved by the model that predicted ophthalmopathy progression.

TCR beta CDR3 amplification used RNA transcripts. Second-round multiplex PCR came after a first-round RT-PCR that employed HTBI primers. TCRdb reprocessed the multiplex PCR reads via MiXCR and lists one record per CDR3 protein. This sample carries around 1,200,000 distinct CDR3 sequences, less than 45% of them seen once, and the ten largest clones take 11%. In its sample, this clonotype was seen many times. Its antigen is still unknown. The CDR3 totals 13 residues. Germline CDR1 is SNHLY and CDR2 is FYNNEI. V was cut by 7 bases and J by 4 bases, with 14 bases left in between. This sequence originates from an adult man with Graves' hyperthyroidism. The sample was peripheral blood or thyroid tissue (not recorded which). The chain has TRBV2 and TRBJ2-7, with D maybe TRBD1 (6 bases). The CDR3 region has the DNA TGTGCCAGCACGCCAGGGGCGCGGTACGAGCAGTACTTC. Its translation is CASTPGARYEQYF. The full variable domain, with the rest looked up from reference TRBV2 and TRBJ2-7, is EPEVTQTPSHQVTQMGQEVILRCVPISNHLYFYWYRQILGQKVEFLVSFYNNEISEKSEIFDDQFSVERPDGSNFTLKIRSTKLEDSAMYFCASTPGARYEQYFGPGTRLTVT.